Below, 14 T cell receptor beta chains from the same sample are listed, as sequenced in a study of T cell clones after liver transplantation. The data were produced by immunoSEQ multiplex PCR, yet TCRdb's version contains in-frame clones alone and is incomplete. The sample has around 60,000 clones, 71% seen once; the top ten hold 14% to 15%. The sample here was CD4+ T cells from blood, taken before liver transplant. The receptors originated from a human donor who received a liver transplant.

This clone was recorded a few times. The V gene is TRBV9, the J gene TRBJ1-2, with 7 bases that match TRBD1. Germline CDR1 is SGDLS and CDR2 is YYNGEE. The CDR3 totals 17 residues. The V and J ends lost 3 bases and 0 bases, in that order; junction bases with no gene match: 11. The CDR3 nucleotides read TGTGCCAGCAGCGCCGCCGGGACAGACCTAGCTAACTATGGCTACACCTTC. Amino acids: CASSAAGTDLANYGYTF.

This clone was seen more than once but under ten times. This rearrangement joins TRBV6-5 to TRBJ1-3; D possibly corresponds to TRBD1 (5 bases). The germline V gene encodes CDR1 MNHEY and CDR2 SVGAGI. The CDR3 is 16 residues long. Trimming cost V 0 bases and J 2 bases, with 11 bases left between them. CDR3 nucleotides: TGTGCCAGCAGTTACTCGAGGCAGGGCCCTGGAAACACCATATATTTT. Amino acids: CASSYSRQGPGNTIYF.

The gene calls are TRBV28 and TRBJ2-7; 8 bases fit TRBD2. With 3 bases clipped from V and 4 bases from J, the junction kept 8 bases outside the gene matches. The germline V gene encodes CDR1 MDHEN and CDR2 SYDVKM. This CDR3 has 15 residues. The CDR3 nucleotides are TGTGCCAGCAGTTTTCTCGGCGGGGGGATTTACGAGCAGTACTTC. It specifies CASSFLGGGIYEQYF.

The V and J genes are TRBV7-9 and TRBJ2-4; 10 nucleotides line up with TRBD1. The V gene end was trimmed by 1 base and the J gene end by 8 bases; junction bases not matched to a gene: 8. Per the germline V gene, CDR1 is SEHNR and CDR2 is FQNEAQ (reference sequence). This CDR3 is 16 amino acids long. CDR3 loop: CASSLDPGQGRDIQYF. The CDR3 coding sequence is TGTGCCAGCAGCTTAGACCCGGGACAGGGGAGAGACATTCAGTACTTC.

V and J are TRBV6-4 and TRBJ2-1; D is undetermined. Trimming removed 0 bases at V and 11 bases at J, with 11 bases between. CDR1 is MRHNA and CDR2 is SNTAGT in the germline V gene. This CDR3 comprises 13 residues. CDR3 sequence (DNA): TGTGCCAGCAGTGACTCGGCTCTAGGTCAGCAGTTCTTC. Residues: CASSDSALGQQFF.

V usage is TRBV14 and J usage is TRBJ1-2, with 8 nucleotides matching TRBD1. J lost 2 bases, V lost 5 bases, and 4 bases had no gene match. From germline, CDR1 is SGHDN and CDR2 FVKESK. The CDR3 is 14 amino acids. The CDR3 DNA reads as TGTGCCAGCAGCTCCCGGACAGGGAACTATGGCTACACCTTC. This translates into CASSSRTGNYGYTF.

The rearrangement links TRBV2 to TRBJ1-5; 9 bases match TRBD1. V dropped 6 bases and J dropped 5; count of bases not matched to a gene: 8. Germline loops: CDR1 SNHLY, CDR2 FYNNEI. The length of the CDR3 is 15 residues. This chain's CDR3 is CASRTGTGSDQPQHF. In nucleotides, the CDR3 is TGTGCCAGCAGAACCGGGACAGGGAGCGATCAGCCCCAGCATTTT.

The sample holds many counts of this clone. The chain is built from TRBV11-2 and TRBJ1-2; 8 nucleotides agree with TRBD1. The CDR3 length is 14 residues. The trim removed 4 bases at V and 4 bases at J, leaving 5 bases unmatched. Germline CDR1 reads SGHAT; CDR2 reads FQNNGV. CDR3 in amino acids: CASSSDRAAYGYTF. The CDR3 bases are TGTGCCAGCAGCTCGGACAGGGCGGCCTATGGCTACACCTTC.

This chain uses TRBV19 with TRBJ1-6, with D possibly TRBD1 on 6 matching bases. V lost 5 bases and J 4 bases, leaving 12 bases between the germline ends. CDR3 length equals 15 residues. CDR1 and CDR2 from the germline V gene are LNHDA and SQIVND (reference sequence). DNA of the CDR3: TGTGCCAGTAGTCGAGAGGACAGATATAATTCACCCCTCCACTTT. Its protein is CASSREDRYNSPLHF.

A few counts support this clone. The rearrangement links TRBV2 to TRBJ1-1, with 8 nucleotides matching TRBD1. Germline CDR1 SNHLY, CDR2 FYNNEI. Losses at the gene ends were 4 bases for V and 4 bases for J; bases not matched to a gene: 17. The CDR3 runs 18 residues. As DNA, the CDR3 is TGTGCCAGCAGTGTTGATCCGGGCCGGACAGGGCTGAGCACTGAAGCTTTCTTT. This translates into CASSVDPGRTGLSTEAFF.

This clone is medium-sized in the sample. This chain uses TRBV4-2 with TRBJ1-2; D ambiguous. CDR3 length: 15 residues. Trimming shortened V by 0 bases and J by 7 bases, and 15 bases separated the two germline ends. Germline CDR1 LGHNA, CDR2 YNFKEQ. The CDR3 DNA follows: TGTGCCAGCAGCCAAGAATACAACAGTAACGCTGGCTACACCTTC. It translates to CASSQEYNSNAGYTF.

A few counts support this clone. The V and J genes are TRBV5-6 and TRBJ1-2; 8 bases are shared with TRBD1. The J segment lost 0 bases and the V segment lost 2 bases, leaving 3 bases of the junction unmatched. From germline, CDR1 is SGHDT and CDR2 YYEEEE. CDR3 length: 15 residues. The CDR3 coding sequence is TGTGCCAGCAGCTTCGGGGACAGGCCTAACTATGGCTACACCTTC. Its translation is CASSFGDRPNYGYTF.

This clone occurred a few times. The genes are TRBV19 and TRBJ2-1, with TRBD1 as a possible D gene (5 bases). Germline V gene sequence: CDR1 LNHDA, CDR2 SQIVND (reference sequence). The V and J ends lost 3 bases and 5 bases respectively, with 11 bases between them. CDR3 length: 14 amino acids. CDR3 coding DNA: TGTGCCAGTAGTATTGGACACCCTGACAATGAGCAGTTCTTC. As protein: CASSIGHPDNEQFF.

This clone was seen ten or more times. This rearrangement joins TRBV9 to TRBJ2-4; D call uncertain. With 4 bases removed from V and 0 bases from J, the gap between germline ends came to 11 bases. From germline, CDR1 is SGDLS and CDR2 YYNGEE. The CDR3 has 15 residues. The CDR3 region is CASSLLQIAKNIQYF. Here the CDR3 DNA reads TGTGCCAGCAGCCTCCTACAGATAGCCAAAAACATTCAGTACTTC.